One T cell receptor (beta chain) is described in this entry. Per the germline V gene, CDR1 is SGHAT and CDR2 is FQDESV (reference sequence). CDR3 length equals 16 residues. V was pared by 6 bases and J by 3 bases, with 21 bases between. The protocol was immunoSEQ multiplex PCR, while the TCRdb copy is restricted to in-frame clones and leaves out a portion. The repertoire holds 140,000 to 150,000 clones, with about 78% as singletons. The data originate from a study of cytotoxic CD8 clonotypes in ibrutinib-treated CLL. The chain has TRBV11-1 and TRBJ2-7; D possibly corresponds to TRBD1 (6 bases). The starting material was PBMCs, obtained after 24 months of ibrutinib treatment. The receptor comes from a human donor with chronic lymphocytic leukemia. The CDR3 protein is CASRTNEAGAFYEQYF. As DNA, the CDR3 is TGTGCCAGCAGGACTAACGAGGCAGGGGCGTTCTACGAGCAGTACTTC. Combining the CDR3 with reference TRBV11-1 and TRBJ2-7 gives the whole variable domain EAEVAQSPRYKITEKSQAVAFWCDPISGHATLYWYRQILGQGPELLVQFQDESVVDDSQLPKDRFSAERLKGVDSTLKIQPAELGDSAMYLCASRTNEAGAFYEQYFGPGTRLTVT.